The 27 T cell receptor beta chains in this list originate from one sample, sequenced in a study of identical twins (TCRdb year 2016). The library relied on 5' RACE. Sequencing relied on an Illumina HiSeq 2000. Starting from the raw public reads, TCRdb applied fastp trimming at Q25, assembled clones with MiXCR and retained in-frame beta chains. A single entry per CDR3 protein holds the most common genes and DNA from its merged rows. In this sample the table shows fewer than 500,000 distinct CDR3 sequences, less than 25% of which occur a single time. The ten largest account for around 3% of the sample. These data are also associated with another study on T cells expressing NK-cell markers.

Sample: CD4+ T cells sorted from blood. These receptors were obtained from a woman between 18 and 29 years old in good health.

This clonotype has more than one count but fewer than ten. CDR3 DNA sequence: TGTGCCAGTAGTATAGTAGGGGGACGGACTGAAGCTTTCTTT. Translation: CASSIVGGRTEAFF. The V gene is TRBV19, the J gene TRBJ1-1; possibly TRBD1 for D (6 bases). Germline-derived CDR1 and CDR2 are LNHDA and SQIVND (reference sequence). The CDR3 runs 14 residues. V lost 1 base and J 5 bases, leaving 11 bases between the germline ends. Filled out from reference TRBV19 and TRBJ1-1, the complete variable domain reads DGGITQSPKYLFRKEGQNVTLSCEQNLNHDAMYWYRQDPGQGLRLIYYSQIVNDFQKGDIAEGYSVSREKKESFPLTVTSAQKNPTAFYLCASSIVGGRTEAFFGQGTRLTVV.

The chain carries TRBV27 and TRBJ2-7; 9 bases line up with TRBD1. Germline CDR1 reads MNHEY; CDR2 reads SMNVEV (reference sequence). This CDR3 region has 13 residues. The V gene end was trimmed by 6 bases and the J gene end by 3 bases; junction bases not matched to a gene: 3. The CDR3 is CASRGTGFYEQYF. Written as DNA, the CDR3 is TGTGCCAGCAGAGGGACAGGGTTCTACGAGCAGTACTTC.

The chain has TRBV20-1 and TRBJ1-2; 9 positions agree with TRBD1. The germline V gene has CDR1 DFQATT and CDR2 SNEGSKA (reference sequence). V shed 5 bases, J shed 8 bases, and the junction held 6 bases outside the gene matches. The CDR3 runs 12 residues. The CDR3 loop reads CSAYRGLSGYTF. The CDR3 bases are TGCAGTGCTTACAGGGGGCTTAGCGGCTACACCTTC.

V is TRBV7-9 and J is TRBJ2-1; 9 bases map to TRBD1. V dropped 4 bases and J dropped 11; count of bases not matched to a gene: 9. The CDR3 sequence is 14 residues long. The germline V gene encodes CDR1 SEHNR and CDR2 FQNEAQ (reference sequence). The CDR3 is CASSSDRTGVKQFF. The CDR3 DNA is TGTGCCAGCAGCTCGGATAGGACAGGGGTTAAGCAGTTCTTC.

This sequence joins TRBV5-5 and TRBJ1-2; D is unclear. CDR3 length equals 15 residues. Germline CDR1 reads SGHKS; CDR2 reads YYEKEE (reference sequence). V gave up 6 bases and J gave up 0 bases, with 15 bases separating them. CDR3 DNA sequence: TGTGCCAGCACCCCAACTTCGCAAGCTAACTATGGCTACACCTTC. Amino acids: CASTPTSQANYGYTF. Together with reference TRBV5-5 and TRBJ1-2, the CDR3 gives the full variable domain: DAGVTQSPTHLIKTRGQQVTLRCSPISGHKSVSWYQQVLGQGPQFIFQYYEKEERGRGNFPDRFSARQFPNYSSELNVNALLLGDSALYLCASTPTSQANYGYTFGSGTRLTVV.

This clonotype was detected only a few times. CDR3 in DNA: TGTGCCAGCAGCCCCGCACGGTGGCTTAACACCGGGGAGCTGTTTTTT. Encoded protein: CASSPARWLNTGELFF. The chain is built from TRBV3-1 and TRBJ2-2; D not resolved. Trimming shortened V by 4 bases and J by 2 bases, and 14 bases separated the two germline ends. Germline assignment: CDR1 LGHDT and CDR2 YNNKEL (reference sequence). The CDR3 is 16 amino acids.

The V and J genes are TRBV6-5 and TRBJ2-3, with 12 bases matching TRBD2. Per germline, CDR1 MNHEY and CDR2 SVGAGI. After removal of 5 bases from V and 1 base from J, the junction contained 4 bases not matched to a gene. The CDR3 spans 16 residues. The CDR3 loop reads CASSHRTSGGTDTQYF. The CDR3 DNA is TGTGCCAGCAGTCATCGGACTAGCGGGGGCACAGATACGCAGTATTTT.

V usage is TRBV6-1 and J usage is TRBJ2-7; 10 bases agree with TRBD1. The junction had 19 bases not matched to a gene; V was cut back by 7 bases and J by 7 bases. CDR3 length equals 17 residues. Germline V gene sequence: CDR1 MNHNS, CDR2 SASEGT. CDR3 bases: TGTGCCAGCACAAGTAGTATGGGACAGGGGTTTTTGGGGGAGCAGTACTTC. This sequence encodes CASTSSMGQGFLGEQYF.

The chain recombines TRBV20-1 with TRBJ2-3; the D is unclear. CDR1 is DFQATT, CDR2 SNEGSKA, per germline (reference sequence). The ends were cut back, 4 bases at V and 3 bases at J, with 8 bases in the middle. This CDR3 contains 12 residues. The CDR3 DNA reads TGCAGTGCTACTACCGGGACAGATACGCAGTATTTT. It encodes CSATTGTDTQYF.

In its sample, this clonotype was seen many times. The chain carries TRBV25-1 and TRBJ1-5; D unclear. The CDR3 contains 14 residues. The ends were cut back, 3 bases at V and 0 bases at J, with 6 bases in the middle. Looked up from germline, CDR1 is MGHDK and CDR2 is SYGVNS. CDR3 sequence reads: CASSDLGSNQPQHF. CDR3 nucleotides: TGTGCCAGCAGTGACTTGGGTAGCAATCAGCCCCAGCATTTT.

This clonotype was detected a few times. This sequence joins TRBV7-2 and TRBJ2-1; 7 nucleotides match TRBD1. Trimming removed 5 bases from V and 10 bases from J; junction bases left unmatched: 8. The CDR3 has 13 amino acids. The germline CDR1 and CDR2 sequences are SGHTA and FQGNSA. DNA of the CDR3: TGTGCCAGCAGCCCTTCGACAGGGCAAGAGCAGTTCTTC. This gives the protein CASSPSTGQEQFF.

The chain joins TRBV9 to TRBJ2-1; 7 bases line up with TRBD2. The CDR3 extends over 13 amino acids. Per germline, CDR1 SGDLS and CDR2 YYNGEE. Trimming cost V 7 bases and J 2 bases; bases outside gene matches: 3. CDR3 in amino acids: CASGGEPYNEQFF. The CDR3 nucleotides read TGTGCCAGCGGGGGGGAACCCTACAATGAGCAGTTCTTC.

The chain combines TRBV19 with TRBJ2-5; 8 bases fit TRBD2. The CDR3 totals 14 residues. After removal of 7 bases from V and 1 base from J, the junction contained 5 bases not matched to a gene. Germline V gives CDR1 LNHDA, CDR2 SQIVND (reference sequence). The CDR3 coding sequence is TGTGCCAGTACCTTTGGGACTAGCCAAGAGACCCAGTACTTC. It yields the protein CASTFGTSQETQYF.

V and J are TRBV2 and TRBJ2-1, with TRBD2 matching over 8 bases. The CDR3 covers 13 residues. The germline gives CDR1 SNHLY, CDR2 FYNNEI. V lost 4 bases to trimming and J lost 5 bases; unmatched junction nucleotides: 1. In nucleotides, the CDR3 is TGTGCCAGCAGTGTTAGCGGGGACAATGAGCAGTTCTTC. It codes for CASSVSGDNEQFF.

This chain links TRBV12-3 or TRBV12-4 with TRBJ2-5; tentative D call: TRBD1 (7 bases). V shed 5 bases and J shed 5 bases, with 18 bases lying between them. CDR3 length: 15 residues. DNA of the CDR3: TGTGCCAGCAGTGTAGACAGGGAGGAGTCCGAGACCCAGTACTTC. Encoded protein: CASSVDREESETQYF.

The chain uses TRBV3-1 and TRBJ2-7; D perhaps matches TRBD2 (5 bases). Trimming cost V 2 bases and J 7 bases, with 15 bases left between them. Germline V gives CDR1 LGHDT, CDR2 YNNKEL (reference sequence). CDR3 length: 14 residues. CDR3 sequence: CASSQIELVGEQYF. The CDR3 nucleotides are TGTGCCAGCAGCCAAATCGAACTAGTGGGGGAGCAGTACTTC.

The V and J genes are TRBV7-2 and TRBJ1-2; TRBD1 matches 11 bases. The germline CDR1 and CDR2 sequences are SGHTA and FQGNSA. V trimming: 9 bases; J trimming: 8 bases; junction bases outside the gene matches: 8. This CDR3 spans 13 amino acids. The CDR3 spells CARSPWTGGGYTF. The CDR3 DNA reads TGTGCCAGGAGCCCTTGGACAGGGGGCGGCTACACCTTC.

The V call is TRBV3-1, the J call TRBJ2-7, with D tentatively TRBD1 (5 bases). Trimming cost V 1 base and J 5 bases, with 9 bases left between them. The CDR3 length is 13 residues. Germline values: CDR1 LGHDT, CDR2 YNNKEL (reference sequence). As DNA, the CDR3 is TGTGCCAGCAGCCAAGCAGGGCGCCACGAGCAGTACTTC. This gives the protein CASSQAGRHEQYF.

This chain uses TRBV20-1 with TRBJ1-4, with 10 bases fitting TRBD1. The CDR3 is 16 amino acids. The germline V gene has CDR1 DFQATT and CDR2 SNEGSKA (reference sequence). J was trimmed by 10 bases and V by 0 bases; bases with no gene match: 11. CDR3: CSARDLEGQGLGKLFF. The DNA of the CDR3 is TGCAGTGCTAGAGATTTAGAGGGACAGGGGTTAGGAAAACTGTTTTTT.

The V and J genes are TRBV5-1 and TRBJ2-4; D not certain. Trimming took off 4 bases at V and 0 bases at J, with 5 bases between the two ends. CDR1 is SGHRS and CDR2 is YFSETQ in the germline V gene. The CDR3 has 13 amino acids. CDR3 sequence: CASSPGAKNIQYF. Written as DNA, the CDR3 is TGCGCCAGCAGCCCTGGAGCCAAAAACATTCAGTACTTC.

The genes are TRBV20-1 and TRBJ1-1; the match to TRBD1 covers 9 bases. J was trimmed by 1 base and V by 3 bases; bases with no gene match: 6. CDR1 and CDR2 (germline): DFQATT, SNEGSKA (reference sequence). The CDR3 is 15 amino acids. CDR3 nucleotides: TGCAGTGCTAGGGATGGACAGGGGCGGAACACTGAAGCTTTCTTT. It specifies CSARDGQGRNTEAFF.

This clonotype has more than one count but fewer than ten. This chain joins TRBV6-5 and TRBJ2-1; D perhaps matches TRBD1 (6 bases). The V gene's germline CDR1 is MNHEY and CDR2 SVGAGI. The CDR3 runs to 15 residues. V lost 4 bases and J lost 4, with 14 bases in between. The CDR3 DNA follows: TGTGCCAGCAGTTCCCAAGGCGGACAGTACAATGAGCAGTTCTTC. The encoded protein is CASSSQGGQYNEQFF.

This clonotype has a handful of counts. The chain combines TRBV10-3 with TRBJ2-3; 16 nucleotides align to TRBD2. This CDR3 contains 17 residues. V was pared by 3 bases and J by 4 bases, with 4 bases of the junction left unmatched. Germline CDR1 and CDR2: ENHRY and SYGVKD. CDR3 protein: CAISDPGLAGGADTQYF. The DNA of the CDR3 is TGTGCCATCAGTGACCCGGGACTAGCGGGGGGGGCAGATACGCAGTATTTT.

This clonotype has only a few counts. J is TRBJ1-3 and V is TRBV20-1; D possibly corresponds to TRBD1 (6 bases). The CDR3 contains 14 residues. Trimming removed 3 bases at V and 4 bases at J, with 13 bases between. Germline CDR1 DFQATT, CDR2 SNEGSKA (reference sequence). CDR3 residues: CSASRAGGGNTIYF. DNA for the CDR3: TGCAGTGCTAGCAGGGCCGGGGGCGGAAACACCATATATTTT.

V and J are TRBV7-2 and TRBJ2-3, with 7 bases that match TRBD2. The trim removed 5 bases at V and 6 bases at J, leaving 11 bases unmatched. The CDR3 runs 15 residues. In germline, CDR1 is SGHTA, CDR2 FQGNSA. The CDR3, as DNA: TGTGCCAGCAGCCCCGGGATAGCGGGCTCGGATACGCAGTATTTT. Residues: CASSPGIAGSDTQYF.

The chain uses TRBV9 and TRBJ2-2; possible D gene TRBD2, 5 bases. There are 15 residues in the CDR3. The V end was cut by 0 bases, the J end by 1 base, with 7 bases between. Germline lookup yields CDR1 SGDLS and CDR2 YYNGEE. The CDR3 coding sequence is TGTGCCAGCAGCGTAGGCCGGGAGAACACCGGGGAGCTGTTTTTT. Residues: CASSVGRENTGELFF.

This clonotype was observed a single time. The chain carries TRBV5-1 and TRBJ2-5, with D unresolved. Germline loops: CDR1 SGHRS, CDR2 YFSETQ. CDR3 size: 14 residues. Trimming stripped 4 bases from V and 1 base from J, with 11 bases between. DNA for the CDR3: TGCGCCAGCAGCACTCTGGACCCCCAAGAGACCCAGTACTTC. Its translation: CASSTLDPQETQYF.